The sequence of this T cell receptor (beta chain) was determined in a study of blood T cell repertoires in COVID-19. Study in general: Whether acute or convalescent, the COVID-19 samples came from the United States, Italy and Spain.

The CDR3 is made up of 18 amino acids. The J segment lost 1 base and the V segment lost 1 base, leaving 7 bases of the junction unmatched. Germline loops: CDR1 MGHRA, CDR2 YSYEKL. In the authors' methods: Amplification of reference gene primers was used by the study to estimate nucleated cell counts. Profiled with immunoSEQ multiplex PCR; TCRdb holds only in-frame clones, not every one. V, J and clone size are those of that table, while D and trimming were read from the DNA. The table shows under 250,000 clones, with about nine tenths occurring only once. Sequencing was carried out using peripheral blood. The chain uses TRBV4-1 and TRBJ1-5; 10 nucleotides line up with TRBD1. The receptor was isolated from a man between 60 and 70 years old with acute or convalescent COVID-19. Written as DNA, the CDR3 is TGCGCCAGCAGCCAAGCCCGGACAGGGGGATCGAGCAATCAGCCCCAGCATTTT. Its translation is CASSQARTGGSSNQPQHF.